The TCR beta chain under discussion was sequenced for a study of blood T cell repertoires in COVID-19. Original processing notes: Amplification from reference gene primers served as the basis for estimated nucleated cell counts. The repertoire was sequenced with immunoSEQ multiplex PCR; TCRdb's copy has only in-frame clones and lacks some. The DNA was the basis for D and trimming; V, J and clone size are from that table. The sample carries 250,000 to 350,000 clones, more than 70% recorded once. The germline V gene has CDR1 SGHRS and CDR2 YFSETQ. Trimming removed 3 bases at V and 3 bases at J, with 3 bases between. CDR3 length: 11 amino acids.

The TCR originated in a young man who had recovered from COVID-19. The rearrangement links TRBV5-1 to TRBJ1-1; D gene unclear. Sample: peripheral blood. In DNA, the CDR3 is TGCGCCAGCAGCTCCTACACTGAAGCTTTCTTT. Protein product: CASSSYTEAFF.